The source of this T cell receptor (beta chain) is a study of blood T cell repertoires in COVID-19 (TCRdb year 2020). With regard to the full study: Samples from collaborators originated in the United States, Italy and Spain and spanned both the acute and convalescent phases of COVID-19. The samples were drawn from two sources: the first 160 participants of the ongoing ImmuneRACE study, and 1,254 subjects contributed by 6 global collaborators. Nearly every sample came with metadata listing a de-identified subject ID, COVID-19 status, age in years and sex. A freely available public database, intended as a resource for researchers studying the immune response to SARS-CoV-2, is where the repertoires were released. Where HLA class I and class II types were available, the types were taken from metadata supplied by the sample provider, not from assay-based typing. The prospective study material was composed of cDNA or gDNA derived from T cells, B-cell-depleted T cells, or PBMCs. The dataset comprised deeply sampled blood TCRbeta repertoires from subjects exposed to, actively infected with, or recovered from COVID-19.

TCRbeta CDR3 regions were amplified from genomic DNA using the immunoSEQ Assay, a bias-controlled multiplex PCR. Concerning the study's data processing: The number of nucleated cells in each sample was estimated from the amplification of reference gene primers within the assay. To quantify the absolute abundance of each unique TCRbeta CDR3 rearrangement, sequence reads were collapsed and filtered. For each sample, productive Simpson clonality was calculated as the square root of Simpson's diversity index over productive rearrangements. TCRdb limited this immuneACCESS table to in-frame rearrangements with V and J called. A share of clones is missing; checked studies link under half to unresolved V genes, and the rest is unexplained. V, J and clone size are those of that table, while D and trimming were read from the DNA. A total of 12,000 or so clones appear in this sample, around 82% of them only once. Clones ranked in the top ten supply about a fifth of the sample.

About this clone itself: The target of this receptor is not known. Qualities for individual bases were not recorded, and no much larger clone is one base off.

For CDR1 and CDR2, the germline V gene lists SNHLY and FYNNEI. The junction shows trimming of 4 bases on V and 6 bases on J, plus 16 bases between the germline ends. The CDR3 runs 14 amino acids, cysteine and phenylalanine included. The read is trimmed to its CDR3 DNA, 42 bases read in frame from base 1. Collaborating institutions collected whole blood in K2EDTA tubes following their own protocols. Collaborator samples were shipped for TCRbeta analysis as frozen whole blood, isolated PBMCs, or DNA extracted from either sample type. Beyond this particular receptor, the publication reports: The quantity of clinical and demographic metadata differed by source and by participant and was supplied without curation.

The origin of this receptor is a human donor in a cohort sampled during active COVID-19. The chain couples TRBV2 to TRBJ2-7; TRBD1 could be the D gene, as 6 bases match. The sample consisted of peripheral blood. The CDR3 amino acid sequence is: CASSGTSIRGEQYF. The bases are TGTGCCAGCAGTGGCACCAGCATCAGGGGCGAGCAGTACTTC.